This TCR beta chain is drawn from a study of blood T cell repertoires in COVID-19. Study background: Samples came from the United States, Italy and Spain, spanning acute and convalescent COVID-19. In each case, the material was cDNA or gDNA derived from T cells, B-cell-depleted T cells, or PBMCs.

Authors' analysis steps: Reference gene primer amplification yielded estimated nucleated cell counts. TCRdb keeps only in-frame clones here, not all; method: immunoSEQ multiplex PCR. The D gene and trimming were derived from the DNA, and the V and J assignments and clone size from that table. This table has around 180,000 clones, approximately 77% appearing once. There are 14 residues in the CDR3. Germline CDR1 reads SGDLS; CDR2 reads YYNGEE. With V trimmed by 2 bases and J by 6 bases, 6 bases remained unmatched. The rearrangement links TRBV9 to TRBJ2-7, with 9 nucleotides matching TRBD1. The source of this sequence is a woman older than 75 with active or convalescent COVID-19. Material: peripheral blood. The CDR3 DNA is TGTGCCAGCAGCGTCACCGGGACAGGGAGCGAGCAGTACTTC. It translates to CASSVTGTGSEQYF.